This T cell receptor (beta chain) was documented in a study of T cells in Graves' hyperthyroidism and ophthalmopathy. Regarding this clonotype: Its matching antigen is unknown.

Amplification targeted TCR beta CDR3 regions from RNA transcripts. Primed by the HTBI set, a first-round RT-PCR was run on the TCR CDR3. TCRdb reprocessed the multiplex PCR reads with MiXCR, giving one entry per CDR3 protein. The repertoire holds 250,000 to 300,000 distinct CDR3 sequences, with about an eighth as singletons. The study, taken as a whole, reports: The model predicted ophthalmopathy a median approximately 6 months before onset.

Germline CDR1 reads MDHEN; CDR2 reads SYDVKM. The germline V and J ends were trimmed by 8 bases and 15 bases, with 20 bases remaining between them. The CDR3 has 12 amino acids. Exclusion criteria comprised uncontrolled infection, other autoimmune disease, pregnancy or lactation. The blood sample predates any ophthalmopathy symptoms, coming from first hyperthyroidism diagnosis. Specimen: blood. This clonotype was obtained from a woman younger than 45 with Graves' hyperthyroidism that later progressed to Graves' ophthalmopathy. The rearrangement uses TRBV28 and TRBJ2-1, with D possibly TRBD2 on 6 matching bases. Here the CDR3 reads CASQHGSSGGFF. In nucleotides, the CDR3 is TGTGCCAGCCAGCACGGGTCCTCCGGGGGGTTCTTC.